The 24 T cell receptor beta chains presented below share a single source sample, sequenced in a study of T cell responses to AZD1222 COVID-19 vaccine. Produced via immunoSEQ multiplex PCR; TCRdb's table is partial and in-frame only. The table records 150,000 to 200,000 clones, around 93% of them present only once. The sequencing used peripheral blood, collected on day 0 of AZD1222 vaccination. Every receptor here comes from an adult in good health.

This chain connects TRBV28 to TRBJ1-5, with TRBD1 matching 8 bases. V trimming: 3 bases; J trimming: 6 bases; junction bases outside the gene matches: 10. The CDR3 sequence is 16 residues long. Germline V gives CDR1 MDHEN, CDR2 SYDVKM. This CDR3 reads CASSLSQGARRQPQHF. CDR3 in DNA: TGTGCCAGCAGTTTGTCCCAGGGGGCGCGACGTCAGCCCCAGCATTTT.

The chain combines TRBV7-9 with TRBJ1-1, with 7 bases fitting TRBD1. The CDR3 covers 13 residues. CDR1 is SEHNR and CDR2 is FQNEAQ in the germline V gene (reference sequence). V was clipped by 3 bases and J by 5 bases; unmatched bases: 3. The chain's CDR3 is CASSFTGATEAFF. The DNA for the CDR3 is TGTGCCAGCAGCTTCACAGGGGCGACTGAAGCTTTCTTT. The full variable domain, rest sourced from reference TRBV7-9 and TRBJ1-1, is DTGVSQNPRHKITKRGQNVTFRCDPISEHNRLYWYRQTLGQGPEFLTYFQNEAQLEKSRLLSDRFSAERPKGSFSTLEIQRTEQGDSAMYLCASSFTGATEAFFGQGTRLTVV.

The chain joins TRBV11-1 to TRBJ1-1, with 9 nucleotides matching TRBD1. CDR3 length equals 13 residues. From germline, CDR1 is SGHAT and CDR2 FQDESV (reference sequence). V lost 5 bases and J lost 10; bases outside the gene matches: 8. The CDR3 DNA reads TGTGCCAGCAGCGCGTTCCGGACAGGGGCAGCTTTCTTT. Translating gives CASSAFRTGAAFF.

The chain links TRBV30 to TRBJ1-2; D is perhaps TRBD1 (5 bases). The germline V and J ends were trimmed by 1 base and 4 bases, with 10 bases remaining between them. This CDR3 contains 13 residues. Germline V gene data show CDR1 as GTSNPN and CDR2 as SVGIG (reference sequence). The CDR3: CAWSAGLSYGYTF. In DNA, the CDR3 is TGTGCCTGGAGTGCAGGGCTTAGCTATGGCTACACCTTC.

V usage is TRBV10-3 and J usage is TRBJ2-7; no reliable D call. The ends were cut back, 6 bases at V and 3 bases at J, with 9 bases in the middle. The germline V gene encodes CDR1 ENHRY and CDR2 SYGVKD. There are 12 residues in the CDR3. The CDR3 nucleotides read TGTGCCATCAGGGGCCAGATCTACGAGCAGTACTTC. It is translated as CAIRGQIYEQYF.

The chain has TRBV5-4 and TRBJ2-7, with 9 bases aligning to TRBD2. Germline V CDR1 and CDR2: SGHNT, YYREEE (reference sequence). V was pared by 4 bases and J by 0 bases, with 5 bases of the junction left unmatched. CDR3 size: 15 residues. The CDR3 bases are TGTGCCAGCAGCAACGGACTAGCGAGCTCCTACGAGCAGTACTTC. It yields the protein CASSNGLASSYEQYF.

V gene TRBV4-1 combines with J gene TRBJ2-7; 7 bases are a match to TRBD1. CDR1 is MGHRA, CDR2 YSYEKL, per germline. This CDR3 is built from 14 residues. V lost 0 bases, J lost 3 bases, and 2 bases stayed unmatched. This CDR3 reads CASSQDSGGYEQYF. The CDR3, as DNA: TGCGCCAGCAGCCAAGATTCAGGGGGCTACGAGCAGTACTTC.

The chain is built from TRBV28 and TRBJ1-2; a possible D gene is TRBD1 (5 bases). V dropped 4 bases and J dropped 5 bases, with 14 bases sitting between them. The CDR3 is made up of 14 amino acids. The V gene's germline CDR1 is MDHEN and CDR2 SYDVKM. The CDR3 sequence is CASSWSRVPYGYTF. In nucleotides, the CDR3 is TGTGCCAGCAGTTGGAGCAGGGTCCCTTATGGCTACACCTTC.

V usage is TRBV5-5 and J usage is TRBJ1-1; 9 nucleotides agree with TRBD1. Trimming took 0 bases from V and 5 from J; bases not matched to a gene: 14. The CDR3 length is 18 residues. Germline V gene lookup returns CDR1 SGHKS and CDR2 YYEKEE (reference sequence). CDR3 sequence reads: CASSLASMGQGLRTEAFF. CDR3 nucleotides: TGTGCCAGCAGCTTGGCCTCCATGGGACAGGGCTTGAGGACTGAAGCTTTCTTT.

This rearrangement joins TRBV6-5 to TRBJ2-3; the D is unclear. In germline, CDR1 is MNHEY, CDR2 SVGAGI. The CDR3 has 11 amino acids. V was shortened by 6 bases and J by 6 bases, with 7 bases between the two germline ends. As DNA, the CDR3 is TGTGCCAGCAGCCCGATGGATACGCAGTATTTT. Translated, it gives CASSPMDTQYF.

This rearrangement joins TRBV15 to TRBJ2-1; 12 nucleotides agree with TRBD2. Losses at the gene ends were 1 base for V and 5 bases for J; bases not matched to a gene: 6. Germline-derived CDR1 and CDR2 are LNHNV and YYDKDF (reference sequence). The CDR3 has 17 residues. CDR3 sequence: CATSRVLAGGPNNEQFF. CDR3 in DNA: TGTGCCACCAGCAGAGTACTAGCGGGAGGTCCGAACAATGAGCAGTTCTTC.

The chain couples TRBV28 to TRBJ1-4; 7 nucleotides agree with TRBD1. Germline V gives CDR1 MDHEN, CDR2 SYDVKM. The CDR3 sequence is 17 residues long. With V trimmed by 3 bases and J by 0 bases, 7 bases remained unmatched. For the CDR3, the DNA is TGTGCCAGCAGTTTTAGGGGGGGGACAGCAACTAATGAAAAACTGTTTTTT. Its protein product is CASSFRGGTATNEKLFF.

The CDR3 region has the DNA TGTGCCAGCAGTAAAACCCGCGGCTGGCCGGACCTAGGGACCCAGTACTTC. This translates into CASSKTRGWPDLGTQYF. V gene TRBV6-2 or TRBV6-3 combines with J gene TRBJ2-5, with no clear D. V was clipped by 5 bases and J by 7 bases, with 26 bases between them. This CDR3 has 17 residues. Germline V CDR1 and CDR2: MNHEY, SVGEGT.

The chain joins TRBV24-1 to TRBJ2-7, with unresolved D. Germline loops: CDR1 KGHDR, CDR2 SFDVKD. The CDR3 contains 13 residues. The V end was cut by 0 bases, the J end by 5 bases, with 7 bases between. CDR3 sequence: CATSDLVTHEQYF. In nucleotides, the CDR3 is TGTGCCACCAGTGATTTGGTGACCCACGAGCAGTACTTC.

The V and J genes are TRBV28 and TRBJ1-2; 7 bases are shared with TRBD1. Germline CDR1 is MDHEN and CDR2 is SYDVKM. The V and J ends lost 2 bases and 4 bases, in that order; junction bases with no gene match: 7. The CDR3 covers 15 residues. Here the CDR3 reads CASSLNDRVSYGYTF. The CDR3 DNA is TGTGCCAGCAGTTTAAATGACAGGGTTAGCTATGGCTACACCTTC.

This chain connects TRBV27 to TRBJ1-1; 10 bases map to TRBD1. CDR1 MNHEY and CDR2 SMNVEV come from the germline V gene (reference sequence). The CDR3 has 16 amino acids. V was pared by 7 bases and J by 4 bases, with 12 bases of the junction left unmatched. In nucleotides, the CDR3 is TGTGCCAGCAATCCGGGACAGGGGCGCGTTGGCACTGAAGCTTTCTTT. It codes for CASNPGQGRVGTEAFF.

V and J are TRBV5-1 and TRBJ2-7; 14 bases match TRBD2. With 4 bases clipped from V and 0 bases from J, the junction kept 9 bases outside the gene matches. CDR1 SGHRS and CDR2 YFSETQ come from the germline V gene. The CDR3 contains 18 residues. The CDR3 sequence is CASSTGLAGVTSSYEQYF. The CDR3 DNA follows: TGCGCCAGCAGCACGGGACTAGCGGGAGTGACTAGCTCCTACGAGCAGTACTTC.

The rearrangement joins TRBV28 to TRBJ1-4; tentative D call: TRBD1 (6 bases). The CDR3 covers 15 residues. Germline V gives CDR1 MDHEN, CDR2 SYDVKM. V lost 3 bases and J lost 11, with 19 bases in between. In nucleotides, the CDR3 is TGTGCCAGCAGTTTTACCAAACAGGGCCCTGTGAAACTGTTTTTT. Amino acids: CASSFTKQGPVKLFF.

In nucleotides, the CDR3 is TGTGCCAGCAGCTTAGGAGCAGGCCAGAGCTCCTACAATGAGCAGTTCTTC. This sequence encodes CASSLGAGQSSYNEQFF. The chain is built from TRBV7-2 and TRBJ2-1; D unclear. This CDR3 comprises 17 residues. Germline CDR1 reads SGHTA; CDR2 reads FQGNSA. The V gene lost 1 base and the J gene lost 0 bases, with 13 bases spanning the gap.

The chain has TRBV9 and TRBJ1-2, with TRBD1 identical over 7 bases. CDR1 and CDR2 from the germline V gene are SGDLS and YYNGEE. Trimming cost V 1 base and J 5 bases; bases outside gene matches: 8. CDR3 length equals 15 residues. CDR3 protein: CASSVFPDRSYGYTF. In DNA, the CDR3 is TGTGCCAGCAGCGTATTCCCGGACAGGTCATATGGCTACACCTTC.

The chain uses TRBV6-5 and TRBJ1-6, with D possibly matching TRBD1 (6 bases). Germline CDR1 reads MNHEY; CDR2 reads SVGAGI. With 6 bases removed from V and 10 bases from J, the gap between germline ends came to 16 bases. The CDR3 is 14 amino acids. Here the CDR3 DNA reads TGTGCCAGCAGGCTTACAGGGACTGGGTCACCCCTCCACTTT. Translating it yields CASRLTGTGSPLHF.

This clone was counted once. This rearrangement joins TRBV5-6 to TRBJ2-2; 7 nucleotides agree with TRBD2. The CDR3 runs to 17 residues. V lost 0 bases and J lost 6; bases outside the gene matches: 11. Germline V gene lookup returns CDR1 SGHDT and CDR2 YYEEEE. The CDR3 reads CASSLERDPLGAGELFF. DNA for the CDR3: TGTGCCAGCAGCTTGGAGCGGGACCCGTTAGGAGCCGGGGAGCTGTTTTTT.

The chain has TRBV5-1 and TRBJ2-7, with D unresolved. The CDR3 extends over 14 amino acids. Trimming took off 0 bases at V and 5 bases at J, with 12 bases between the two ends. CDR1 and CDR2 from the germline V gene are SGHRS and YFSETQ. The CDR3 reads CASSLGAGWDEQYF. The CDR3 DNA sequence: TGCGCCAGCAGCTTGGGAGCCGGGTGGGACGAGCAGTACTTC.

This clone has only a few counts. The rearrangement uses TRBV11-2 and TRBJ1-2; TRBD1 agrees at 9 bases. CDR1 and CDR2 from the germline V gene are SGHAT and FQNNGV. After removal of 5 bases from V and 5 bases from J, the junction contained 9 bases not matched to a gene. CDR3 length equals 15 residues. The CDR3 coding sequence is TGTGCCAGCAGCCCCGGGGACAGGGTTGCTTATGGCTACACCTTC. This translates into CASSPGDRVAYGYTF.